This TCR beta chain was observed in a study of PD-1 blockade in classical Hodgkin lymphoma. Method: immunoSEQ multiplex PCR; TCRdb's copy keeps in-frame clones and lacks some. The table records around 30,000 clones, more than 85% of them present only once. From germline, CDR1 is SEHNR and CDR2 FQNEAQ (reference sequence). The CDR3 loop spans 16 amino acids. The V gene lost 4 bases and the J gene lost 7 bases, with 19 bases spanning the gap. Study-level findings and limits: Repertoire differences lack defined causes, possibly disease activity or prior therapy. Lower baseline TCR diversity was reported for newly diagnosed patients than for healthy donors.

Sample time point: newly diagnosed, previously untreated cHL patient sample. Comparators were PBMCs taken from newly diagnosed, untreated classical Hodgkin lymphoma. Comments on this clone: The target antigen is unknown.

The sequenced sample consisted of peripheral blood mononuclear cells (PBMCs). The chain is built from TRBV7-9 and TRBJ2-2; D may be TRBD1 or TRBD2 (5 bases each). This receptor was taken from a human donor with classical Hodgkin lymphoma. CDR3 DNA sequence: TGTGCCAGCAGCTGGGGACCCCTAATCGGCAGCGGGGAGCTGTTTTTT. Translation: CASSWGPLIGSGELFF. Variable domain in full (rest from reference TRBV7-9 and TRBJ2-2): DTGVSQNPRHKITKRGQNVTFRCDPISEHNRLYWYRQTLGQGPEFLTYFQNEAQLEKSRLLSDRFSAERPKGSFSTLEIQRTEQGDSAMYLCASSWGPLIGSGELFFGEGSRLTVL.